A selection of T cell receptor beta chains follows, all from one sample in a study of technical replicates of blood from several donors. Assay: immunoSEQ multiplex PCR; the TCRdb copy retains only in-frame clones and omits some. There are 45,000 to 60,000 clones in the sample; 91% occur only once, and about 3.6% lies in the top ten. The sequenced sample consisted of PBMCs. Receptors originate from a human donor in good health. Some clones in this sample may be carry-over from other donors' samples. CDR3s leave out the opening cysteine and the closing phenylalanine or tryptophan. The order of the fields is clone size, V gene, CDR3 protein. The size of a clone is reported for some rows only, either as once, few or many, or as a class for expanded clones.

once TRBV14 ASSQDGRAGANVLA
- TRBV6-5 ASSSPIGGGYGYT
- TRBV5-6 ASSLAGKNNSPLH
- TRBV5-6 ASSEDSSPSSYNEQF
- TRBV5-5 ASSNREGEQY
- TRBV6-5 ASSYSAGGLGNTIY
- TRBV6-1 ASSGLAGARSGANVLT
- TRBV5-1 ASSLASGSETQY
- TRBV7-2 ASSLFGGLSYGYT
- TRBV5-5 ASSLEDRGAGGYT
few TRBV5-4 ASSLSLAGAGANVLT
- TRBV15 ATSRVESGGLYEQY
- TRBV7-2 ASSSLAGAPDTQY
- TRBV2 ASSSSSYEQY
- TRBV4-1 ASSQDGGLAGLDPYEQY
- TRBV18 ASPRAGVSSGANVLT
- TRBV6-6 ASSYSSTLYNEQF
- TRBV29-1 SVGTGGFSYEQY
- TRBV30 AWSTPSSGSSTDTQY
- TRBV18 ASSLTSGGYEQY
- TRBV5-1 ASGHESSYEQY
- TRBV6-6 ASRGGGADEQY
- TRBV4-1 ASSQVRTIRTGELF